This T cell receptor beta chain was recorded in a study of blood T cell repertoires in COVID-19. Assay: immunoSEQ multiplex PCR; the TCRdb copy retains only in-frame clones and omits some. This table holds 80,000 to 95,000 clones, about 83% found once. Concerning this clone: Distinct nucleotide sequences in the sample also encode this CDR3.

V shed 3 bases and J 4 bases; nucleotides not matched to a gene: 0. The CDR3 loop spans 13 amino acids. CDR1 MNHNS and CDR2 SASEGT come from the germline V gene. The sequenced sample consisted of peripheral blood. This clonotype originated in an older woman with acute or convalescent COVID-19. V and J are TRBV6-1 and TRBJ1-2; 9 nucleotides match TRBD1. The CDR3 spells CASSETGGYGYTF. CDR3 in DNA: TGTGCCAGCAGTGAGACAGGGGGCTATGGCTACACCTTC.